This TCR beta chain originates from a study of breast tumors, draining lymph nodes, adjacent tissues. The study's findings and limits: Luminal-like breast cancer showed significantly greater tumor-nontumor repertoire similarity than basal-like breast cancer did. Data only fit, rather than demonstrated, lymph node origin of most tumor T cells. Tumor repertoires ranked between lymph nodes and nontumor tissue in diversity, with V and J gene preferences.

TCRdb fed the multiplex PCR reads into MiXCR, producing one record per CDR3 protein. The sample shows some 150,000 distinct CDR3 sequences, 20% to 25% of them seen only once. This clonotype was seen at least ten times. Its antigen is still unknown. Breast cancer patients provided tissue from their axillary draining lymph nodes. The CDR3 totals 14 residues. The J segment lost 9 bases and the V segment lost 4 bases, leaving 5 bases of the junction unmatched. Per germline, CDR1 SGHNT and CDR2 YYREEE (reference sequence). Input material: axillary lymph node tissue. The TCR comes from a female donor with breast cancer. Some clones in this sample may be carry-over from other donors' samples. The rearrangement links TRBV5-4 to TRBJ2-1; TRBD2 matches 12 bases. The CDR3 spells CASSASGRALEQFF. CDR3 sequence (DNA): TGTGCCAGCAGCGCTAGCGGGAGGGCCCTTGAGCAGTTCTTC.